This is a list of T cell receptor beta chains from one sample in a study of T cells after yellow fever vaccination. One entry per CDR3 protein results from TCRdb running MiXCR on the 5' RACE reads. The sample shows 250,000 to 300,000 distinct CDR3 sequences, approximately 5.2% of them seen only once. The material was CD4+ T cells sorted from PBMCs, obtained on the day of the yellow fever booster vaccination. The origin of the receptors is a man aged 18-30 years who received the YFV17D yellow fever vaccine. The CDR3 runs from the conserved cysteine through the conserved F or W. Not every row has a clone size; where given, it reads once, few, many or a size class.

TRBJ2-3 | TRBV29-1 | few | CSVEPPGGRSDTQYF
TRBJ1-5 | TRBV10-3 | few | CAISERGTGVEPQHF
TRBJ2-1 | TRBV9 | few | CASSVRTGANNEQFF
TRBJ1-2 | TRBV9 | few | CASSHPGGAGYGYTF
TRBJ2-1 | TRBV7-2 | many | CASSLGPITYNEQFF
TRBJ2-2 | TRBV4-3 | many | CASSQEITYTGELFF
TRBJ1-1 | TRBV7-2 | many | CASSFSVNTEAFF
TRBJ1-5 | TRBV20-1 | many | CSARDSGRRRQPQHF
TRBJ2-5 | TRBV29-1 | - | CSVERETQYF
TRBJ1-1 | TRBV5-5 | few | CASSKDRSTEAFF
TRBJ2-7 | TRBV4-3 | - | CASSHTGGHEQYF
TRBJ2-5 | TRBV13 | - | CASSLDQGLQETQYF
TRBJ1-4 | TRBV20-1 | - | CSAPGQPSNEKLFF
TRBJ2-3 | TRBV7-2 | - | CASSRGLLTDTQYF
TRBJ2-3 | TRBV20-1 | few | CSARDPRQGRTDTQYF
TRBJ2-7 | TRBV12-3/TRBV12-4 | - | CASSRDRGYYEQYF
TRBJ2-1 | TRBV10-1 | - | CASSESGGNEQFF
TRBJ2-2 | TRBV25-1 | - | CASRSAGNTGELFF
TRBJ1-5 | TRBV6-6 | few | CASSYSTGSQPQHF
TRBJ2-5 | TRBV5-6 | few | CASRRRLQGAGETQYF
TRBJ1-5 | TRBV20-1 | - | CSAAGTFGDQPQHF
TRBJ2-3 | TRBV10-3 | few | CAIRVGTSTDTQYF
TRBJ1-4 | TRBV4-3 | few | CASSHTGGTNEKLFF
TRBJ2-1 | TRBV4-3 | few | CASSQDPYLGAEQFF
TRBJ2-4 | TRBV28 | few | CASSPGQKPLAKNIQYF
TRBJ2-5 | TRBV7-9 | many | CASSSGLTVETQYF
TRBJ2-2 | TRBV9 | many | CASSPTALQGTGELFF
TRBJ1-1 | TRBV28 | many | CASRTLSQAFF
TRBJ1-1 | TRBV29-1 | few | CSVDRGGTEAFF
TRBJ2-1 | TRBV24-1 | few | CATSASGGASYNEQFF
TRBJ1-4 | TRBV4-1 | many | CASSQQGRDEKLFF
TRBJ2-3 | TRBV20-1 | few | CSEGLAGRTDTQYF
TRBJ2-3 | TRBV27 | - | CATRGVGREPDTQYF
TRBJ1-1 | TRBV5-1 | - | CASSFRQGAMNTEAFF
TRBJ1-4 | TRBV12-3/TRBV12-4 | few | CASSPDPLRSLGKLFF
TRBJ2-1 | TRBV2 | - | CASSEGQVSYNEQFF
TRBJ1-2 | TRBV6-2/TRBV6-3 | - | CASSYSGTGITNYGYTF